Below, 17 T cell receptor beta chains from the same sample are listed, as sequenced in a study of blood T cell repertoires in COVID-19. The method was immunoSEQ multiplex PCR; TCRdb's version includes in-frame clones alone and lacks a portion of them. The sample has fewer than 130,000 clones, around 80% seen once; the top ten hold roughly 3.8%. The source material was peripheral blood. Receptor source: a woman aged 80 or older with acute or convalescent COVID-19.

Here the CDR3 reads CASSESVVQYF. The CDR3 nucleotides read TGTGCCAGCAGTGAGTCGGTGGTTCAGTACTTC. The chain uses TRBV2 and TRBJ2-7, with D unclear. Germline CDR1 is SNHLY and CDR2 is FYNNEI. V was clipped by 3 bases and J by 10 bases, with 10 bases between them. The CDR3 consists of 11 residues.

The J gene is TRBJ2-1, the V gene TRBV7-2; possible D gene TRBD2, 6 bases. From germline, CDR1 is SGHTA and CDR2 FQGNSA. V was clipped by 7 bases and J by 9 bases, with 16 bases between them. CDR3 length: 13 residues. CDR3 loop: CASIPLWEVEQFF. DNA of the CDR3: TGTGCCAGCATCCCACTGTGGGAGGTTGAGCAGTTCTTC.

This clone was seen once. The rearrangement joins TRBV7-9 to TRBJ2-7, with D possibly matching TRBD2 (6 bases). Germline V lookup: CDR1 SEHNR, CDR2 FQNEAQ (reference sequence). Trimming shortened V by 2 bases and J by 0 bases, and 14 bases separated the two germline ends. This CDR3 region has 16 residues. This chain's CDR3 is CASSLLTSPSSYEQYF. CDR3 nucleotides: TGTGCCAGCAGCTTACTAACTAGCCCCAGCTCCTACGAGCAGTACTTC.

The sample holds one count of this clone. The V and J genes are TRBV3-1 (or the pseudogene TRBV3-2) and TRBJ1-2; D might be TRBD1 (5 bases). Trimming took 2 bases from V and 6 from J, leaving 10 bases between them. The CDR3 contains 13 residues. The germline CDR1 and CDR2 sequences are LGHDT and YNNKEL (reference sequence). In DNA form, the CDR3 reads TGTGCCAGCAGCCAAACAGGTTTTCATGGCTACACCTTC. This sequence encodes CASSQTGFHGYTF.

CDR3 DNA: TGTGCCAGCAGTTTAAACAGGGGGGGTGAAAAACTGTTTTTT. It translates to CASSLNRGGEKLFF. The rearrangement links TRBV27 to TRBJ1-4; the match to TRBD1 covers 8 bases. This CDR3 contains 14 residues. Germline V gene lookup returns CDR1 MNHEY and CDR2 SMNVEV (reference sequence). J lost 7 bases, V lost 2 bases, and 3 bases had no gene match.

The chain combines TRBV21-1 with TRBJ2-2; the D call of TRBD2 is as the table states it, not checked on the DNA. TRBV21-1 represents a pseudogene. This CDR3 has 15 residues. DNA for the CDR3: TGTGCCAGCACCAACAGGGCGGGAGGGAGCGGGGAGCTGTTTTTT. Amino acids: CASTNRAGGSGELFF.

The genes are TRBV6-2 or TRBV6-3 and TRBJ2-7; 10 bases align to TRBD1. V shed 6 bases, J shed 5 bases, and the junction held 16 bases outside the gene matches. The CDR3 contains 17 residues. Germline V CDR1 and CDR2: MNHEY, SVGEGT. CDR3 nucleotides: TGTGCCAGCAGCCCGATCCCATCGACAGGGGGCGGCCACGAGCAGTACTTC. Its translation: CASSPIPSTGGGHEQYF.

The chain couples TRBV10-1 to TRBJ2-3; tentatively, D is TRBD1 (5 bases). V gave up 4 bases and J gave up 6 bases, with 8 bases separating them. The germline CDR1 and CDR2 sequences are WNHNN and SYGVQD (reference sequence). This CDR3 has 12 residues. CDR3 in amino acids: CASSVSGDTQYF. In DNA form, the CDR3 reads TGCGCCAGCAGTGTATCAGGGGATACGCAGTATTTT.

The genes are TRBV2 and TRBJ2-7; D remains unclear. This CDR3 is 14 amino acids long. The V gene's germline CDR1 is SNHLY and CDR2 FYNNEI. The V gene lost 3 bases and the J gene lost 2 bases, with 11 bases spanning the gap. In DNA form, the CDR3 reads TGTGCCAGCAGTGATGTGGTGGAGCCCTACGAGCAGTACTTC. It encodes CASSDVVEPYEQYF. Supplemented by reference TRBV2 and TRBJ2-7, the full variable domain reads EPEVTQTPSHQVTQMGQEVILRCVPISNHLYFYWYRQILGQKVEFLVSFYNNEISEKSEIFDDQFSVERPDGSNFTLKIRSTKLEDSAMYFCASSDVVEPYEQYFGPGTRLTVT.

The chain joins TRBV4-3 to TRBJ1-4; D is undetermined. The germline V gene has CDR1 LGHNA and CDR2 YSLEER. The CDR3 totals 15 residues. Trimming removed 3 bases from V and 8 bases from J, with 16 bases in between. The CDR3 sequence: CASSHHLDAAEKLFF. The CDR3 nucleotides read TGCGCCAGCAGCCACCACCTCGATGCGGCGGAAAAACTGTTTTTT.

The chain employs TRBV5-4 and TRBJ1-5, with TRBD1 identical over 8 bases. With V trimmed by 0 bases and J by 4 bases, 0 bases remained unmatched. There are 14 residues in the CDR3. Germline lookup yields CDR1 SGHNT and CDR2 YYREEE (reference sequence). The CDR3 spells CASSLDRGNQPQHF. The CDR3 bases are TGTGCCAGCAGCTTGGACAGGGGGAATCAGCCCCAGCATTTT.

In DNA form, the CDR3 reads TGTGCCAGCAGCCAAGACTCCCGCGGTAATTCACCCCTCCACTTT. The encoded protein is CASSQDSRGNSPLHF. The genes are TRBV4-2 and TRBJ1-6; D gene uncertain. Trimming shortened V by 0 bases and J by 6 bases, and 9 bases separated the two germline ends. CDR1 is LGHNA, CDR2 YNFKEQ, per germline. This CDR3 has 15 amino acids.

As concerns this clone: Different DNA sequences within this sample yield the same CDR3. The chain is built from TRBV6-5 and TRBJ1-5; the D is unclear. The germline V gene has CDR1 MNHEY and CDR2 SVGAGI. V gave up 0 bases and J gave up 0 bases, with 6 bases separating them. The CDR3 contains 15 residues. CDR3 nucleotides: TGTGCCAGCAGTTACTCGAGCAATAGCAATCAGCCCCAGCATTTT. Its translation is CASSYSSNSNQPQHF.

The rearrangement links TRBV28 to TRBJ1-6; the D gene is possibly TRBD1 (5 bases). Germline assignment: CDR1 MDHEN and CDR2 SYDVKM. The ends were cut back, 2 bases at V and 7 bases at J, with 12 bases in the middle. This CDR3 has 15 residues. CDR3 loop: CASSLGGTRNSPLHF. The CDR3 DNA is TGTGCCAGCAGTTTAGGGGGGACCAGAAATTCACCCCTCCACTTT.

The gene calls are TRBV18 and TRBJ2-3; perhaps TRBD2 as D (5 bases). The CDR3 consists of 17 residues. Germline loops: CDR1 KGHSH, CDR2 LQKENI. V was pared by 3 bases and J by 0 bases, with 16 bases between. CDR3 sequence reads: CASSPGSGSASTDTQYF. DNA of the CDR3: TGTGCCAGCTCACCCGGAAGCGGAAGTGCTAGCACAGATACGCAGTATTTT.

This chain joins TRBV11-2 and TRBJ1-1, with D unresolved. V was cut by 5 bases and J by 11 bases, with 12 bases left in between. CDR3 length: 11 residues. In germline, CDR1 is SGHAT, CDR2 FQNNGV. CDR3 sequence: CASSRSRWAFF. CDR3 DNA sequence: TGTGCCAGCAGCCGGTCCCGTTGGGCTTTCTTT.

This clone turned up a few times. The V and J genes are TRBV3-1 (or the pseudogene TRBV3-2) and TRBJ1-4; 7 bases fit TRBD1. CDR1 and CDR2 from the germline V gene are LGHDT and YNNKEL (reference sequence). V trimming: 1 base; J trimming: 8 bases; junction bases outside the gene matches: 7. This CDR3 spans 15 amino acids. DNA of the CDR3: TGTGCCAGCAGCCAAGTCGACAGGGTGGGGGAAAAACTGTTTTTT. Translating gives CASSQVDRVGEKLFF.